The 19 T cell receptor beta chains below all came from one sample that was sequenced in a study of CD8 T cells in Susac syndrome. With random hexamers, 0.5 to 1 ug RNA was reverse transcribed. TCRdb fed the immunoSEQ multiplex PCR reads into MiXCR, producing one record per CDR3 protein. The data show fewer than 80,000 distinct CDR3 sequences, around 95% seen once. Sequencing was carried out using CD8+ T cells from PBMCs. Every receptor here comes from a human donor with multiple sclerosis.

This clonotype came up once. J is TRBJ1-2 and V is TRBV29-1; D gene ambiguous. The CDR3 has 16 amino acids. Germline V lookup: CDR1 SQVTM, CDR2 ANQGSEA. Trimming stripped 7 bases from V and 1 base from J, with 22 bases between. CDR3 sequence (DNA): TGCAGCGGTGGTCCGCCCCAGGCCGGTGGTAACTATGGCTACACCTTC. Its protein product is CSGGPPQAGGNYGYTF. Combining the CDR3 with reference TRBV29-1 and TRBJ1-2 gives the whole variable domain SAVISQKPSRDICQRGTSLTIQCQVDSQVTMMFWYRQQPGQSLTLIATANQGSEATYESGFVIDKFPISRPNLTFSTLTVSNMSPEDSSIYLCSGGPPQAGGNYGYTFGSGTRLTVV.

The V and J genes are TRBV29-1 and TRBJ2-1; TRBD2 might be the D (5 bases). Germline V gives CDR1 SQVTM, CDR2 ANQGSEA. Trimming removed 4 bases at V and 0 bases at J, with 7 bases between. The length of the CDR3 is 13 residues. This CDR3 reads CSVAGFSYNEQFF. The CDR3 nucleotides are TGCAGCGTTGCGGGGTTCTCCTACAATGAGCAGTTCTTC.

CDR3 nucleotides: TGTGCCAGCAGTTATCTGACGGACTACGAGCAGTACTTC. Its protein product is CASSYLTDYEQYF. The rearrangement joins TRBV6-2 or TRBV6-3 to TRBJ2-7; D remains unclear. Germline CDR1 MNHEY, CDR2 SVGEGT. V lost 3 bases and J lost 3, with 9 bases in between. The CDR3 is 13 amino acids.

This rearrangement joins TRBV25-1 to TRBJ2-7; the D is unclear. CDR3 length: 10 residues. V lost 0 bases, J lost 6 bases, and 0 bases lay in between. Per germline, CDR1 MGHDK and CDR2 SYGVNS. CDR3 loop: CASSEYEQYF. CDR3 nucleotide sequence: TGTGCCAGCAGTGAATACGAGCAGTACTTC.

J is TRBJ2-1 and V is TRBV20-1; 9 bases agree with TRBD2. Germline trimming cut 0 bases from V and 3 bases from J; bases unmatched to any gene: 6. This CDR3 has 16 amino acids. The germline gives CDR1 DFQATT, CDR2 SNEGSKA (reference sequence). The CDR3 is CSARDRLREGYNEQFF. CDR3 bases: TGCAGTGCTAGAGATCGGTTGCGGGAGGGCTACAATGAGCAGTTCTTC.

The CDR3 DNA is TGTGCCAGCAGCTCCCGCACTAGCGGGGGGTACAATGAGCAGTTCTTC. This codes for CASSSRTSGGYNEQFF. J is TRBJ2-1 and V is TRBV9, with TRBD2 matching 12 bases. Trimming at V came to 4 bases and at J to 4 bases, leaving 6 bases not matched to a gene. Per the germline V gene, CDR1 is SGDLS and CDR2 is YYNGEE. CDR3 length equals 16 residues.

J is TRBJ2-7 and V is TRBV29-1; TRBD2 might be the D (6 bases). Per the germline V gene, CDR1 is SQVTM and CDR2 is ANQGSEA. The CDR3 extends over 15 amino acids. V was trimmed by 1 base and J by 3 bases, leaving 16 bases between them. CDR3 nucleotides: TGCAGCGTTGAAGGGGATGGCGGGGTGTACTACGAGCAGTACTTC. Its protein is CSVEGDGGVYYEQYF.

The chain uses TRBV19 and TRBJ1-5; tentative D call: TRBD1 (5 bases). V lost 10 bases and J lost 4, with 11 bases in between. Germline CDR1 and CDR2: LNHDA and SQIVND (reference sequence). This CDR3 is built from 12 residues. CDR3 region: CATGLGNQPQHF. DNA for the CDR3: TGTGCCACGGGACTTGGGAATCAGCCCCAGCATTTT.

The V call is TRBV6-2 or TRBV6-3, the J call TRBJ2-7; 7 bases agree with TRBD2. The CDR3 is 13 residues long. Germline trimming cut 10 bases from V and 6 bases from J; bases unmatched to any gene: 12. Looked up from germline, CDR1 is MNHEY and CDR2 is SVGEGT. Here the CDR3 DNA reads TGTGCCACTAAAGCGGGAAATCTAGGCGAGCAGTACTTC. Its protein is CATKAGNLGEQYF.

In its sample, this clonotype was seen once. This sequence joins TRBV29-1 and TRBJ2-7, with D hard to call. Germline CDR1 reads SQVTM; CDR2 reads ANQGSEA. The ends were cut back, 4 bases at V and 7 bases at J, with 11 bases in the middle. The CDR3 runs to 11 residues. The CDR3 sequence is CSVAQGLEQYF. CDR3 sequence (DNA): TGCAGCGTTGCCCAAGGGTTGGAGCAGTACTTC.

This chain joins TRBV11-1 and TRBJ1-5, with 9 positions matching TRBD1. Germline loops: CDR1 SGHAT, CDR2 FQDESV (reference sequence). CDR3 length equals 17 residues. V was clipped by 3 bases and J by 6 bases; unmatched bases: 12. CDR3 loop: CASSFSTDRGMGQPQHF. The DNA for the CDR3 is TGTGCCAGCAGCTTCTCGACGGACAGGGGAATGGGTCAGCCCCAGCATTTT. The full variable domain, in which reference TRBV11-1 and TRBJ1-5 provide the parts outside the CDR3, is EAEVAQSPRYKITEKSQAVAFWCDPISGHATLYWYRQILGQGPELLVQFQDESVVDDSQLPKDRFSAERLKGVDSTLKIQPAELGDSAMYLCASSFSTDRGMGQPQHFGDGTRLSIL.

The chain is built from TRBV12-3 or TRBV12-4 and TRBJ2-5; D remains unclear. The CDR3 spans 14 residues. Trimming stripped 5 bases from V and 2 bases from J, with 12 bases between. The CDR3 protein is CASSHHDLQETQYF. CDR3 DNA sequence: TGTGCCAGCAGTCACCACGACCTGCAAGAGACCCAGTACTTC.

The chain has TRBV29-1 and TRBJ1-1; possibly TRBD1 for D (5 bases). V gave up 1 base and J gave up 6 bases, with 9 bases separating them. Germline V gene sequence: CDR1 SQVTM, CDR2 ANQGSEA. The CDR3 length is 12 residues. The CDR3 sequence: CSVEGRGPEAFF. The CDR3 bases are TGCAGCGTTGAAGGCCGGGGCCCTGAAGCTTTCTTT.

This chain uses TRBV27 with TRBJ2-7; tentative D call: TRBD2 (7 bases). The germline V gene has CDR1 MNHEY and CDR2 SMNVEV (reference sequence). V lost 2 bases and J lost 6, with 14 bases in between. CDR3 size: 14 residues. DNA for the CDR3: TGTGCCAGCAGTTTAATCGGGGGGCCCATCGAGCAGTACTTC. It translates to CASSLIGGPIEQYF.

The chain recombines TRBV28 with TRBJ1-2, with D uncertain. The CDR3 spans 14 residues. Trimming shortened V by 7 bases and J by 1 base, and 13 bases separated the two germline ends. The germline CDR1 and CDR2 sequences are MDHEN and SYDVKM. The CDR3 coding sequence is TGTGCCAGCACCATTCGGGAGGATAACTATGGCTACACCTTC. Translation gives CASTIREDNYGYTF.

This clonotype came up once. The V and J genes are TRBV7-8 and TRBJ1-2, with no clear D. CDR3 length equals 15 residues. Germline CDR1 is SGHVS and CDR2 is FQNEAQ. V dropped 1 base and J dropped 7 bases, with 16 bases sitting between them. In DNA, the CDR3 is TGTGCCAGCAGCTTAGGATCCTCAAGTAGTCTTGGCTACACCTTC. Its translation is CASSLGSSSSLGYTF. The full variable domain, rest sourced from reference TRBV7-8 and TRBJ1-2, is GAGVSQSPRYKVAKRGQDVALRCDPISGHVSLFWYQQALGQGPEFLTYFQNEAQLDKSGLPSDRFFAERPEGSVSTLKIQRTQQEDSAVYLCASSLGSSSSLGYTFGSGTRLTVV.

The chain recombines TRBV29-1 with TRBJ1-2; TRBD1 is a possible D gene (6 bases). Germline-derived CDR1 and CDR2 are SQVTM and ANQGSEA. This CDR3 region has 14 residues. V dropped 5 bases and J dropped 2 bases, with 15 bases sitting between them. The CDR3 sequence is CSVWGPSGNYGYTF. In DNA, the CDR3 is TGCAGCGTTTGGGGGCCGTCGGGGAACTATGGCTACACCTTC.

The V and J genes are TRBV7-9 and TRBJ2-1; a weak D match, TRBD2 (6 bases). The V and J ends lost 8 bases and 0 bases respectively, with 17 bases between them. Germline V gene data show CDR1 as SEHNR and CDR2 as FQNEAQ (reference sequence). This CDR3 region has 16 residues. As DNA, the CDR3 is TGTGCCAGCCTGTCAGCGGGCGTAAGCTCCTACAATGAGCAGTTCTTC. This encodes CASLSAGVSSYNEQFF.

The chain links TRBV15 to TRBJ1-5, with TRBD1 matching 11 bases. Trimming took 5 bases from V and 1 from J; bases not matched to a gene: 4. Germline V gives CDR1 LNHNV, CDR2 YYDKDF (reference sequence). The CDR3 sequence is 16 residues long. CDR3 in DNA: TGTGCCACCAGCGGACAGGGGGCATCGAGCAATCAGCCCCAGCATTTT. This gives the protein CATSGQGASSNQPQHF.